The TCR beta chain under discussion was sequenced for a study of T cell responses to AZD1222 COVID-19 vaccine. This CDR3 has 14 residues. Germline assignment: CDR1 SEHNR and CDR2 FQNEAQ (reference sequence). The V gene end was trimmed by 5 bases and the J gene end by 0 bases; junction bases not matched to a gene: 3. The analysis combined second doses at about 4 or about 12 weeks. Method: immunoSEQ multiplex PCR; TCRdb's copy keeps in-frame clones and lacks some. In the table there are 95,000 to 110,000 clones, 70% to 90% of which are singletons. The specimen comprised peripheral blood, sampled 28 days after the second AZD1222 dose. The clonotype comes from an adult who received the AZD1222 COVID-19 vaccine. The J gene is TRBJ1-1, the V gene TRBV7-9; the match to TRBD1 covers 7 bases. The CDR3 loop is CASSRGGMNTEAFF. CDR3 in DNA: TGTGCCAGCAGCAGAGGGGGCATGAACACTGAAGCTTTCTTT.